This TCR beta chain appears in the sequencing data of a study of response to subunit inactivated influenza vaccine. The CDR3 spans 16 residues. Per germline, CDR1 MNHNS and CDR2 SASEGT. V was pared by 5 bases and J by 0 bases, with 5 bases of the junction left unmatched. This clonotype showed up many times. The antigen remains unidentified. Findings and limits, study-wide: New T cells are recruited in small numbers by each seasonal influenza vaccination, according to the authors' suggestion.

TCRdb independently ran MiXCR on the RT-PCR reads; one entry per CDR3 protein. The profile shows fewer than 600,000 distinct CDR3 sequences, about 7.2% of them singletons. The TCR comes from a man aged 50 to 69 who received an inactivated influenza vaccine. The specimen comprised PBMCs from blood, sampled less than 30 months after vaccination. The chain uses TRBV6-1 and TRBJ2-4; 9 nucleotides line up with TRBD1. In nucleotides, the CDR3 is TGTGCCAGCAGTCATGACAGGGGGATAGCCAAAAACATTCAGTACTTC. This encodes CASSHDRGIAKNIQYF.